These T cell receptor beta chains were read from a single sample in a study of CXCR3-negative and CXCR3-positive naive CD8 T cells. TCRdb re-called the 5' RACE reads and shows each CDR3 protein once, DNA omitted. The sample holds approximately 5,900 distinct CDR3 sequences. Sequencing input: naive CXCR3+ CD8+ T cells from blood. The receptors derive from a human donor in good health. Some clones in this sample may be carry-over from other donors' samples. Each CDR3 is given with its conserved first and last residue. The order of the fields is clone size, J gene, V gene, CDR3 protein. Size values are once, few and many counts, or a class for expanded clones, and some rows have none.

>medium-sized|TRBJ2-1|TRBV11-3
CASSSWTSGSTPEEQFF
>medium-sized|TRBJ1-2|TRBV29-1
CSVEPPANYGYTF
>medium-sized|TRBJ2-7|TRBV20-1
CSASRGSYEQYF
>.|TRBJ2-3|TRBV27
CASTLFTSTDTQYF
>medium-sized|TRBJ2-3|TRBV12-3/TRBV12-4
CASRTRAGAGSDTQYF
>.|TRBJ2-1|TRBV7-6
CASSSGTSGRLDNEQFF
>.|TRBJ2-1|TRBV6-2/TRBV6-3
CASSLPLAGYNEQFF
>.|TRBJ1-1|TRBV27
CASTPGVGATEAFF
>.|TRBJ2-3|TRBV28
CASRELAGALTDTQYF
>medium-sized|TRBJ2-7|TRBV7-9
CASSLEVRTGDVEQYF
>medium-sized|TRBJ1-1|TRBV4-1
CASSQDPGLNTEAFF
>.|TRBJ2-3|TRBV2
CASSRTSGRPTDTQYF
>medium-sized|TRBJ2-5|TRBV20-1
CSAEHSGMKETQYF
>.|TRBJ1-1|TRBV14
CASSHLDTASRNTEAFF
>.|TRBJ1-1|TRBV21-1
CASSPGGGTMNTEAFF
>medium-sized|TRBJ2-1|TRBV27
CASSLVGVRDNEQFF
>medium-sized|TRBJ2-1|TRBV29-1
CSVADRSSYNEQFF
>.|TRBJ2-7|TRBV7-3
CASSPIAGGTYEQYF
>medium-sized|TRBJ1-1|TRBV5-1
CASSLGQQEVNTEAFF
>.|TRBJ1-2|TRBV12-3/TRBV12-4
CASRSSRGLLYGYTF
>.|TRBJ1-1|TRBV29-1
CSVDEGGSEAFF
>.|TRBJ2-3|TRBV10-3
CASSPATFTDTQYF
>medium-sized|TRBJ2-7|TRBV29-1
CSITGDNEQYF
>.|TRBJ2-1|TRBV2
CASSEAGGTISYNEQFF
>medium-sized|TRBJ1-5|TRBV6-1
CASSDPRDQGWEQPQHF
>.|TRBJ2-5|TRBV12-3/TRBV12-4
CATQGLAGDETQYF
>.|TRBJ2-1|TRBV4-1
CASSHEIGTSGSHEQFF
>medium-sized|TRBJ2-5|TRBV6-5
CASSSLTGVETQYF
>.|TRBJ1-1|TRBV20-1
CSARIRLNTEAFF
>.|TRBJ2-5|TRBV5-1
CASSLTGRGQETQYF
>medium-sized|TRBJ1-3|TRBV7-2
CASSLGLYDYSGNTIYF
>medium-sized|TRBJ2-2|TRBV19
CASSIFTGAGELFF
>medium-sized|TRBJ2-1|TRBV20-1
CSARDMAGDYNEQFF
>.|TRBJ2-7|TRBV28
CASSPLTPGTKEQYF
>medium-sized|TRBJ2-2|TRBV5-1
CASSLVQGITGELFF
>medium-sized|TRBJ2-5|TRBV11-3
CASSLEEETQYF
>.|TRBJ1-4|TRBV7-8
CASSTHLSGVHEKLFF
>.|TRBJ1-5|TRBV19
CASSYPQGYGNQPQHF
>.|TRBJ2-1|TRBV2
CASSETAPSYNEQFF
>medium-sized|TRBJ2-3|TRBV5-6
CASTIWREGLLITDTQYF
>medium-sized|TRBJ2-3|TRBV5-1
CASSLGPRGTSTDTQYF
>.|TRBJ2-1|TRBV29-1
CSVEDLPRSSSYNEQFF
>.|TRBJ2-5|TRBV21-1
CASSRTPSAETQYF
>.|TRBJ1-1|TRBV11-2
CASSFWAAANTEAFF
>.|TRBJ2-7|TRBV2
CASGTHKPYEQYF
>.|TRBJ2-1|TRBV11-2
CASSLDTSYNEQFF
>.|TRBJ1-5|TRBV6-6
CASDLSNQPQHF
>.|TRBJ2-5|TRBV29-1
CSVDTAGTQYF
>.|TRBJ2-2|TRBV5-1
CASRSTLNSGRSGELFF
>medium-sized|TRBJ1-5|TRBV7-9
CASSFGGSHQPQHF
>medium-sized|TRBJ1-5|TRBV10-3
CATRDGALQPQHF
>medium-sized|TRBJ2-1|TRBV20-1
CSARDQRVSYNEQFF
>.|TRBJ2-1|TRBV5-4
CASSFGTSGSYEQFF
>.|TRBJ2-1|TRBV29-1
CSVGLAEYNEQFF
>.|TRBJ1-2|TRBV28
CASSFPDRDGYTF